The present entry profiles one T cell receptor (beta chain) with its context. Its target is unknown. Germline lookup yields CDR1 MNHEY and CDR2 SMNVEV (reference sequence). With 3 bases removed from V and 1 base from J, the gap between germline ends came to 9 bases. CDR3 length equals 15 residues. The data were obtained in a study of T cell responses to AZD1222 COVID-19 vaccine. Profiled with immunoSEQ multiplex PCR; TCRdb holds only in-frame clones, not every one. Here the sample spans roughly 120,000 clones, 88% being singletons. Study observations and caveats: After two AZD1222 doses, spike-specific TCR breadth and depth rose versus day 0. Only a handful of AZD1222 recipients, several in all, had baseline seropositivity. Clonal diversity was possibly underestimated, and white British individuals and females predominated among donors.

The sequencing here drew on peripheral blood, taken on day 0 of MenACWY control vaccination. The sequence was collected from an adult in good health. The V and J genes are TRBV27 and TRBJ2-2; perhaps D is TRBD1 or TRBD2 (5 bases each). For the CDR3, the DNA is TGTGCCAGCAGTTTTTTGGGGGAGAACACCGGGGAGCTGTTTTTT. Translated, it gives CASSFLGENTGELFF.